This T cell receptor beta chain was captured by sequencing in a study of control samples from healthy donors and cancer patients. This table comes from immunoSEQ multiplex PCR, and its TCRdb copy is limited to in-frame clones, with some not included. The repertoire consists of 150,000 to 200,000 clones, with 90% to 95% occurring once and the leading ten covering around 1.3%. The germline CDR1 and CDR2 sequences are SEHNR and FQNEAQ (reference sequence). Between the trimmed V and J ends, which lost 3 bases and 4 bases, there was a span of 12 bases. The CDR3 is made up of 14 amino acids. The sample consisted of blood. The V call is TRBV7-9, the J call TRBJ1-1, with D possibly matching TRBD1 (5 bases). This clonotype originated in a woman aged 18-29 years in good health. The CDR3 sequence is CASSFTGIVTEAFF. CDR3 in DNA: TGTGCCAGCAGCTTTACAGGAATCGTCACTGAAGCTTTCTTT.